This is a list of T cell receptor beta chains from one sample in a study of blood T cell repertoires in COVID-19. Produced via immunoSEQ multiplex PCR; TCRdb's table is partial and in-frame only. Found here are roughly 330,000 clones, about four fifths of them singletons; the top ten hold approximately 1.2%. The sample taken for sequencing was peripheral blood. The receptors stem from a woman between 50 and 59 years old with acute or convalescent COVID-19. The CDR3 runs from the conserved cysteine through the conserved F or W. The D gene is left open where the match is weak. Where a row states a size, it is once, few, many or the class of an expanded clone; other rows omit it.

DNA: TGTGCCACCAGCAGGCTGGACACAGATACGCAGTATTTT
CDR3: CATSRLDTDTQYF
size: once
D: .
V: TRBV6-5
J: TRBJ2-3

DNA: TGTGCCAGCAATAGCCTAGCGGGGATCAATGAGCAGTTCTTC
CDR3: CASNSLAGINEQFF
size: few
D: TRBD2
V: TRBV7-2
J: TRBJ2-1

DNA: TGTGCCAGCAGGCCCCTCCGGGACAGGGCTACTGAAGCTTTCTTT
CDR3: CASRPLRDRATEAFF
size: .
D: TRBD1
V: TRBV6-5
J: TRBJ1-1

DNA: TGTGCCAGCAGCCTGGGGTGGGGGGAGGATGAGCAGTTCTTC
CDR3: CASSLGWGEDEQFF
size: once
D: .
V: TRBV7-2
J: TRBJ2-1

DNA: TGTGCCAGCAGTAGGCGGGGGCGGGAGAGGAGTGGCACAGATACGCAGTATTTT
CDR3: CASSRRGRERSGTDTQYF
size: .
D: .
V: TRBV27
J: TRBJ2-3

DNA: TGCGCCAGCAGCCATCCCCGACAGTTCCATCAGCCCCAGCATTTT
CDR3: CASSHPRQFHQPQHF
size: .
D: .
V: TRBV4-1
J: TRBJ1-5

DNA: TGTGCCAGCGGGACAGTGTCTGGAAACACCATATATTTT
CDR3: CASGTVSGNTIYF
size: .
D: TRBD1
V: TRBV2
J: TRBJ1-3

DNA: TGTGCCACCAGCAGAGATGGCGGGGGATACAATGAGCAGTTCTTC
CDR3: CATSRDGGGYNEQFF
size: once
D: TRBD2
V: TRBV15
J: TRBJ2-1

DNA: TGTGCCAGCAGTTACACGCAGGGGGCAGATACGCAGTATTTT
CDR3: CASSYTQGADTQYF
size: .
D: TRBD1
V: TRBV6-5
J: TRBJ2-3

DNA: TGTGCCAGTACCCCCAGGACAGGGATGAACACCATATATTTT
CDR3: CASTPRTGMNTIYF
size: .
D: TRBD1
V: TRBV19
J: TRBJ1-3

DNA: TGTGCCAACTCCGGGACAGGGGGAAACACCATATATTTT
CDR3: CANSGTGGNTIYF
size: .
D: TRBD1
V: TRBV10-3
J: TRBJ1-3

DNA: TGTGCCAGCAGCTCGGGTCCCTTTAACGGGGAACAGCCCCAGCATTTT
CDR3: CASSSGPFNGEQPQHF
size: .
D: .
V: TRBV7-3
J: TRBJ1-5

DNA: TGTGCCAGTAGTATCCCCACAGCTTTCAATCAGCCCCAGCATTTT
CDR3: CASSIPTAFNQPQHF
size: .
D: .
V: TRBV19
J: TRBJ1-5

DNA: TGTGCCAGCAGCCGTACAGGGGTGGATTCACCCCTCCACTTT
CDR3: CASSRTGVDSPLHF
size: .
D: TRBD1
V: TRBV7-9
J: TRBJ1-6

DNA: TGTGCCAGCAGTGAAGACCGCGGTGAAAAACTGTTTTTT
CDR3: CASSEDRGEKLFF
size: .
D: .
V: TRBV2
J: TRBJ1-4

DNA: TGTGCCAGCAGTTTACCTCCTAGGTCGGACATTCAGTACTTC
CDR3: CASSLPPRSDIQYF
size: .
D: .
V: TRBV28
J: TRBJ2-4

DNA: TGTGCCAGCAGTGGCCGGGGACAGGGGACGGGTGAGCAGTTCTTC
CDR3: CASSGRGQGTGEQFF
size: .
D: TRBD1
V: TRBV27
J: TRBJ2-1

DNA: TGTGCCAGCAGCGTAGGTGGGACAGGGGATCAGCCCCAGCATTTT
CDR3: CASSVGGTGDQPQHF
size: .
D: TRBD1
V: TRBV9
J: TRBJ1-5

DNA: TGTGCCAGCAGCCCCCGACAGGGCAGATCACCCCTCCACTTT
CDR3: CASSPRQGRSPLHF
size: .
D: TRBD1
V: TRBV5-5
J: TRBJ1-6